Relative to its sample, the clone carrying this T cell receptor beta chain is medium-sized. Its antigen is undetermined. This specimen comes from a study of beta chain bispecific antibodies for T cell cancers. TCRdb ran MiXCR on the 5' RACE reads and lists one entry per CDR3 protein. Among 17,000 or so distinct CDR3 sequences listed, about 2.2% were seen once. General study points: The leukemia cells, rather than normal T cells, gave most of the targeted TRBV signal.

The V end was cut by 6 bases, the J end by 1 base, with 21 bases between. Germline V gene lookup returns CDR1 DFQATT and CDR2 SNEGSKA (reference sequence). CDR3 length: 17 amino acids. Expansion lasted approximately 3 days, with either anti-CD3 antibody OKT3 or CD3/CD28 beads. Sequenced material: healthy donor T cells cultured with leukemia cells. The TCR was taken from a human donor in good health. Some clones in this sample may be carry-over from other donors' samples. This chain links TRBV20-1 with TRBJ2-2; no firm D call. The DNA for the CDR3 is TGCAGTGCCCGCCCCTTGGATCTCACAGAGAACACCGGGGAGCTGTTTTTT. This codes for CSARPLDLTENTGELFF.